Below, 30 T cell receptor beta chains from the same sample are listed, as sequenced in a study of blood T cell repertoires in COVID-19. Sequencing used immunoSEQ multiplex PCR; TCRdb keeps in-frame clones, though not all of them. The sample consists of 360,000 or so clones, around 91% of them appearing once. The sequencing input was peripheral blood. The receptor set was obtained from a man aged 18 to 30 with active or convalescent COVID-19.

V gene TRBV7-2 combines with J gene TRBJ2-7; 8 positions agree with TRBD1. In germline, CDR1 is SGHTA, CDR2 FQGNSA. This CDR3 is built from 13 residues. With 3 bases clipped from V and 4 bases from J, the junction kept 2 bases outside the gene matches. The chain's CDR3 is CASSFDRGYEQYF. The CDR3 DNA is TGTGCCAGCAGCTTCGACAGGGGTTACGAGCAGTACTTC. Filled out from reference TRBV7-2 and TRBJ2-7, the complete variable domain reads GAGVSQSPSNKVTEKGKDVELRCDPISGHTALYWYRQSLGQGLEFLIYFQGNSAPDKSGLPSDRFSAERTGGSVSTLTIQRTQQEDSAVYLCASSFDRGYEQYFGPGTRLTVT.

This chain links TRBV4-1 with TRBJ1-5; D gene unclear. The CDR3 loop spans 14 amino acids. V gave up 1 base and J gave up 6 bases, with 10 bases separating them. Germline CDR1 is MGHRA and CDR2 is YSYEKL. The CDR3 sequence: CASSQGFVGQPQHF. In DNA form, the CDR3 reads TGCGCCAGCAGCCAAGGTTTCGTCGGTCAGCCCCAGCATTTT.

J is TRBJ2-1 and V is TRBV3-1 (or the pseudogene TRBV3-2), with D perhaps matching TRBD2 (6 bases). The length of the CDR3 is 14 residues. The germline CDR1 and CDR2 sequences are LGHDT and YNNKEL (reference sequence). Trimming took off 4 bases at V and 3 bases at J, with 10 bases between the two ends. DNA of the CDR3: TGTGCCAGCAGCCTCTTGACTAGCTACAATGAGCAGTTCTTC. Its protein is CASSLLTSYNEQFF.

This clone was detected only once. The chain uses TRBV19 and TRBJ1-2; D not resolved. The CDR3 length is 12 residues. The V end lost 5 bases, the J end lost 6 bases, and 10 bases lay between the germline ends. The germline CDR1 and CDR2 sequences are LNHDA and SQIVND (reference sequence). CDR3 in amino acids: CASSSDLDGYTF. CDR3 bases: TGTGCCAGTAGTTCGGACTTGGATGGCTACACCTTC. Drawing the rest from reference TRBV19 and TRBJ1-2, the complete variable domain is DGGITQSPKYLFRKEGQNVTLSCEQNLNHDAMYWYRQDPGQGLRLIYYSQIVNDFQKGDIAEGYSVSREKKESFPLTVTSAQKNPTAFYLCASSSDLDGYTFGSGTRLTVV.

The chain is built from TRBV19 and TRBJ1-1; TRBD1 agrees at 8 bases. CDR1 and CDR2 (germline): LNHDA, SQIVND (reference sequence). Germline trimming cut 5 bases from V and 0 bases from J; bases unmatched to any gene: 8. There are 16 residues in the CDR3. CDR3 amino acids: CASSETGAVMNTEAFF. Written as DNA, the CDR3 is TGTGCCAGTAGTGAGACAGGGGCGGTCATGAACACTGAAGCTTTCTTT.

The sample holds one count of this clone. This chain uses TRBV5-1 with TRBJ2-2; unclear D gene. CDR3 size: 14 residues. V was clipped by 4 bases and J by 2 bases, with 9 bases between them. In germline, CDR1 is SGHRS, CDR2 YFSETQ. This CDR3 is CASSATRNTGELFF. CDR3 sequence (DNA): TGCGCCAGCAGCGCCACCAGAAACACCGGGGAGCTGTTTTTT.

CDR3 residues: CSVTGTDTTNYGYTF. The CDR3 nucleotides are TGCAGCGTCACCGGGACAGATACTACTAACTATGGCTACACCTTC. This chain connects TRBV29-1 to TRBJ1-2, with 7 bases matching TRBD1. The CDR3 is made up of 15 amino acids. Losses at the gene ends were 6 bases for V and 0 bases for J; bases not matched to a gene: 10. Germline assignment: CDR1 SQVTM and CDR2 ANQGSEA.

V and J are TRBV4-3 and TRBJ1-2; unclear D gene. Germline assignment: CDR1 LGHNA and CDR2 YSLEER. V was clipped by 1 base and J by 2 bases, with 8 bases between them. This CDR3 comprises 14 residues. CDR3 in DNA: TGCGCCAGCAGCCAAGTACAGACCAACTATGGCTACACCTTC. This codes for CASSQVQTNYGYTF.

This clone was observed a handful of times. The genes are TRBV10-3 and TRBJ1-3; D is unresolved. CDR3 size: 13 residues. V was trimmed by 7 bases and J by 1 base, leaving 8 bases between them. Germline values: CDR1 ENHRY, CDR2 SYGVKD. CDR3 nucleotide sequence: TGTGCCATCATGGCCAATTCTGGAAACACCATATATTTT. Translating gives CAIMANSGNTIYF.

V gene TRBV7-9 combines with J gene TRBJ2-3; D possibly corresponds to TRBD2 (5 bases). Germline V gene lookup returns CDR1 SEHNR and CDR2 FQNEAQ (reference sequence). This CDR3 comprises 17 residues. Trimming took 6 bases from V and 6 from J, leaving 25 bases between them. The chain's CDR3 is CASSPPFGELNSDTQYF. The CDR3, as DNA: TGTGCCAGCAGTCCCCCCTTCGGGGAATTAAATTCGGATACGCAGTATTTT.

The CDR3 spells CASSKEGQSYEQYF. CDR3 sequence (DNA): TGTGCCAGCAGCAAAGAGGGACAGTCCTACGAGCAGTACTTC. The chain uses TRBV7-9 and TRBJ2-7; TRBD1 matches 7 bases. Germline-derived CDR1 and CDR2 are SEHNR and FQNEAQ (reference sequence). The CDR3 runs 14 residues. Unmatched junction bases numbered 5, after V lost 5 bases and J lost 1 base.

The chain recombines TRBV5-1 with TRBJ2-7, with D tentatively TRBD1 (5 bases). Germline CDR1 and CDR2: SGHRS and YFSETQ. V was cut by 6 bases and J by 1 base, with 17 bases left in between. The CDR3 sequence is 15 residues long. The CDR3 coding sequence is TGCGCCAGCAACATGGAAGGGGTGCGGTCCTACGAGCAGTACTTC. Protein product: CASNMEGVRSYEQYF.

V usage is TRBV7-9 and J usage is TRBJ2-1; TRBD2 matches at 11 bases. The germline CDR1 and CDR2 sequences are SEHNR and FQNEAQ (reference sequence). Trimming removed 5 bases from V and 9 bases from J; junction bases left unmatched: 9. The CDR3 has 15 residues. DNA of the CDR3: TGTGCCAGCAGCCCTACTAGCGGGGGCCTCACTGAGCAGTTCTTC. Residues: CASSPTSGGLTEQFF.

J is TRBJ1-1 and V is TRBV19; 9 nucleotides match TRBD1. From germline, CDR1 is LNHDA and CDR2 SQIVND (reference sequence). Germline trimming cut 4 bases from V and 9 bases from J; bases unmatched to any gene: 6. There are 13 residues in the CDR3. CDR3 sequence (DNA): TGTGCCAGTAGTACGACAGGGGGAGGAAAAGCTTTCTTT. It codes for CASSTTGGGKAFF.

The chain uses TRBV9 and TRBJ2-3; possible D gene TRBD2, 7 bases. The CDR3 has 15 amino acids. Germline assignment: CDR1 SGDLS and CDR2 YYNGEE. V shed 0 bases and J shed 2 bases, with 10 bases lying between them. The CDR3: CASSVVGGHTDTQYF. The CDR3 region has the DNA TGTGCCAGCAGCGTAGTGGGGGGGCACACAGATACGCAGTATTTT. Combining the CDR3 with reference TRBV9 and TRBJ2-3 gives the whole variable domain DSGVTQTPKHLITATGQRVTLRCSPRSGDLSVYWYQQSLDQGLQFLIQYYNGEERAKGNILERFSAQQFPDLHSELNLSSLELGDSALYFCASSVVGGHTDTQYFGPGTRLTVL.

This clone was picked up one time. The gene calls are TRBV28 and TRBJ2-7, with D possibly matching TRBD1 (6 bases). The V gene lost 0 bases and the J gene lost 5 bases, with 11 bases spanning the gap. Germline V gene data show CDR1 as MDHEN and CDR2 as SYDVKM. The CDR3 is 14 residues long. The CDR3 bases are TGTGCCAGCAGTTTATGGGGTCACAGGGACGAGCAGTACTTC. It codes for CASSLWGHRDEQYF.

V is TRBV6-2 or TRBV6-3 and J is TRBJ2-1; 8 nucleotides line up with TRBD1. V lost 0 bases and J lost 9; bases outside the gene matches: 7. Per the germline V gene, CDR1 is MNHEY and CDR2 is SVGEGT. The length of the CDR3 is 15 residues. Here the CDR3 DNA reads TGTGCCAGCAGTTACTCCCTTACAGGGGGTGTTGAGCAGTTCTTC. This translates into CASSYSLTGGVEQFF.

This clone was detected once. The gene calls are TRBV27 and TRBJ2-7; TRBD1 agrees at 8 bases. This CDR3 spans 13 amino acids. From germline, CDR1 is MNHEY and CDR2 SMNVEV (reference sequence). The trim removed 6 bases at V and 2 bases at J, leaving 3 bases unmatched. The CDR3 loop is CASRGQDAYEQYF. As DNA, the CDR3 is TGTGCCAGCAGGGGACAGGACGCCTACGAGCAGTACTTC.

This clone was detected only once. The identical CDR3 is also encoded by other nucleotide sequences in the sample. This chain links TRBV19 with TRBJ2-3; 9 nucleotides align to TRBD1. Germline CDR1 and CDR2: LNHDA and SQIVND (reference sequence). The length of the CDR3 is 14 residues. Unmatched junction bases numbered 3, after V lost 7 bases and J lost 1 base. For the CDR3, the DNA is TGTGCCAGTAAACAGGGGGCTGGCACAGATACGCAGTATTTT. Amino acid sequence: CASKQGAGTDTQYF. The full variable domain, in which reference TRBV19 and TRBJ2-3 provide the parts outside the CDR3, is DGGITQSPKYLFRKEGQNVTLSCEQNLNHDAMYWYRQDPGQGLRLIYYSQIVNDFQKGDIAEGYSVSREKKESFPLTVTSAQKNPTAFYLCASKQGAGTDTQYFGPGTRLTVL.

The chain joins TRBV30 to TRBJ2-7; maybe TRBD1 (6 bases). This CDR3 has 14 residues. The germline V gene has CDR1 GTSNPN and CDR2 SVGIG (reference sequence). Trimming removed 4 bases at V and 2 bases at J, with 15 bases between. Here the CDR3 reads CAWTLGQGTYEQYF. The CDR3 DNA is TGTGCCTGGACCCTGGGCCAGGGGACCTACGAGCAGTACTTC.

The chain uses TRBV4-2 and TRBJ2-5; D gene ambiguous. CDR3 size: 15 residues. Per the germline V gene, CDR1 is LGHNA and CDR2 is YNFKEQ. Trimming stripped 3 bases from V and 2 bases from J, with 13 bases between. CDR3 residues: CASSHRNREQETQYF. The CDR3 DNA reads TGTGCCAGCAGCCATAGAAACAGAGAACAAGAGACCCAGTACTTC.

This chain connects TRBV6-5 to TRBJ1-2; TRBD1 aligns across 8 bases. Germline CDR1 is MNHEY and CDR2 is SVGAGI. The CDR3 runs to 12 residues. Losses at the gene ends were 6 bases for V and 6 bases for J; bases not matched to a gene: 3. CDR3 coding DNA: TGTGCCAGCAGGGACAGGGTGGATGGCTACACCTTC. Residues: CASRDRVDGYTF.

The chain joins TRBV29-1 to TRBJ2-3; the D is unclear. Trimming stripped 0 bases from V and 4 bases from J, with 5 bases between. This CDR3 contains 12 residues. Germline assignment: CDR1 SQVTM and CDR2 ANQGSEA. CDR3 region: CSVEEAADTQYF. As DNA, the CDR3 is TGCAGCGTTGAAGAAGCTGCAGATACGCAGTATTTT.

CDR3 nucleotides: TGCAGCGTTGAATTTCCGGGACAGGGGATTTACGAGCAGTACTTC. It is translated as CSVEFPGQGIYEQYF. This chain joins TRBV29-1 and TRBJ2-7, with 10 bases that match TRBD1. This CDR3 contains 15 residues. Germline V gives CDR1 SQVTM, CDR2 ANQGSEA. The V and J ends lost 2 bases and 4 bases, in that order; junction bases with no gene match: 8.

This chain uses TRBV28 with TRBJ1-2; D may be TRBD1 (6 bases). The V gene's germline CDR1 is MDHEN and CDR2 SYDVKM. With 6 bases removed from V and 8 bases from J, the gap between germline ends came to 16 bases. This CDR3 has 13 residues. The CDR3 loop is CASRPPSGVGYTF. CDR3 in DNA: TGTGCCAGCAGGCCCCCGTCAGGGGTAGGCTACACCTTC.

This clone was counted once. This chain links TRBV5-1 with TRBJ2-7; D unresolved. V lost 0 bases, J lost 6 bases, and 16 bases lay in between. CDR1 SGHRS and CDR2 YFSETQ come from the germline V gene. The CDR3 contains 15 residues. DNA for the CDR3: TGCGCCAGCAGCTTGGCGGGTGTTTCCCTGCTCGAGCAGTACTTC. Encoded protein: CASSLAGVSLLEQYF.

The chain employs TRBV27 and TRBJ2-1; 10 bases map to TRBD1. The germline V gene encodes CDR1 MNHEY and CDR2 SMNVEV (reference sequence). The CDR3 totals 14 residues. V shed 6 bases and J 7 bases; nucleotides not matched to a gene: 6. The DNA for the CDR3 is TGTGCCAGCAGAGGGACAGGGGCATTAAATGAGCAGTTCTTC. Encoded protein: CASRGTGALNEQFF.

The genes are TRBV27 and TRBJ1-1; tentatively, D is TRBD1 (6 bases). Per germline, CDR1 MNHEY and CDR2 SMNVEV (reference sequence). The CDR3 length is 13 residues. The ends were cut back, 5 bases at V and 8 bases at J, with 15 bases in the middle. The CDR3 here is CASSPNRVSEAFF. The CDR3 bases are TGTGCCAGCAGTCCTAACAGGGTATCCGAAGCTTTCTTT.

This chain connects TRBV6-5 to TRBJ1-2; D gene ambiguous. Trimming pared 4 bases from V and 8 bases from J, leaving 17 bases between. CDR3 length: 14 residues. The germline V gene encodes CDR1 MNHEY and CDR2 SVGAGI. CDR3 protein: CASSLALEGRGYTF. CDR3 DNA: TGTGCCAGCAGTTTGGCTCTCGAGGGTCGAGGCTACACCTTC.

V gene TRBV6-5 combines with J gene TRBJ2-5; 13 nucleotides match TRBD2. Losses at the gene ends were 10 bases for V and 4 bases for J; bases not matched to a gene: 6. The germline V gene encodes CDR1 MNHEY and CDR2 SVGAGI. The CDR3 is 14 residues long. Here the CDR3 DNA reads TGTGCCACCCAACTAGCGGGAGGGGGAGAGACCCAGTACTTC. Protein: CATQLAGGGETQYF.